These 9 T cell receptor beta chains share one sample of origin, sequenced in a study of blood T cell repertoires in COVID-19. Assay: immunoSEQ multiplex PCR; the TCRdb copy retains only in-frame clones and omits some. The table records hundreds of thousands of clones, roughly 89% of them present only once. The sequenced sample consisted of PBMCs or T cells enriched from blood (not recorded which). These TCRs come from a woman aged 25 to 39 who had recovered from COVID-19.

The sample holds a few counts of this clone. The CDR3 nucleotides are TGTGCCAGCTCACCATGGGACTCATTCTCCTACAATGAGCAGTTCTTC. As protein: CASSPWDSFSYNEQFF. The chain joins TRBV18 to TRBJ2-1; the D gene is possibly TRBD2 (6 bases). V lost 2 bases, J lost 0 bases, and 11 bases lay in between. This CDR3 region has 16 residues. The germline gives CDR1 KGHSH, CDR2 LQKENI.

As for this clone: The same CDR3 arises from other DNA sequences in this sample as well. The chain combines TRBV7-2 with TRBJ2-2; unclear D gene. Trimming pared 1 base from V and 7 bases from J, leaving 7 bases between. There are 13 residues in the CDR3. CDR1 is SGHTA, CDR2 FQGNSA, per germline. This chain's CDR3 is CASSLEGVGELFF. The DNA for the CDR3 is TGTGCCAGCAGCTTAGAAGGAGTCGGGGAGCTGTTTTTT.

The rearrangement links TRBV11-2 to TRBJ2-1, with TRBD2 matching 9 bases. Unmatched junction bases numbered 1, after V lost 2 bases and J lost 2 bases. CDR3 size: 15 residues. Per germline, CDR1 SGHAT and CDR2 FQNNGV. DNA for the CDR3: TGTGCCAGCAGCTTAAGCGGGAGGACCTACAATGAGCAGTTCTTC. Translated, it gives CASSLSGRTYNEQFF.

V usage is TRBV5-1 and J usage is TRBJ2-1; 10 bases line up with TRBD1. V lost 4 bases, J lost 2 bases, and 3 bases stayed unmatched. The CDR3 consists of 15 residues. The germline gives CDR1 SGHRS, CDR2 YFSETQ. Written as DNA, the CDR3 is TGCGCCAGCAGCGGGACAGGGGTAGCCTACAATGAGCAGTTCTTC. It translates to CASSGTGVAYNEQFF.

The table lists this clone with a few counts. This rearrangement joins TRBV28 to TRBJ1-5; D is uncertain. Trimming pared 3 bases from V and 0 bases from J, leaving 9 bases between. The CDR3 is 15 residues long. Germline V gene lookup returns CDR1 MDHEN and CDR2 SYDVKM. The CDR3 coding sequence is TGTGCCAGCAGTTTGGTCCAACATAGCAATCAGCCCCAGCATTTT. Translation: CASSLVQHSNQPQHF.

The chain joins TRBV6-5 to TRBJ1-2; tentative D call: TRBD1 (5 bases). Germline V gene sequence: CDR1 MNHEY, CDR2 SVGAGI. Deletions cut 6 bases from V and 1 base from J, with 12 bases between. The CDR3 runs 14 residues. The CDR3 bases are TGTGCCAGCAGCAGTAGGGGCCTTAACTATGGCTACACCTTC. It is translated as CASSSRGLNYGYTF.

DNA of the CDR3: TGTGCCACCAGTGACCCACAGGGGGCAGATACGCAGTATTTT. This sequence encodes CATSDPQGADTQYF. The chain is built from TRBV24-1 and TRBJ2-3, with 8 positions matching TRBD1. The V segment lost 4 bases and the J segment 4 bases; nucleotides outside the gene matches: 3. Germline V lookup: CDR1 KGHDR, CDR2 SFDVKD. This CDR3 spans 14 amino acids.

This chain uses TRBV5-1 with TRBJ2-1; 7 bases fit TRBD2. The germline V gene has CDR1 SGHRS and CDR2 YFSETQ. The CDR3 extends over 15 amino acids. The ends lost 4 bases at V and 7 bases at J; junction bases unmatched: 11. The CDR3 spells CASSASGGVGNEQFF. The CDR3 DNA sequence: TGCGCCAGCAGCGCGTCGGGGGGAGTAGGAAATGAGCAGTTCTTC.

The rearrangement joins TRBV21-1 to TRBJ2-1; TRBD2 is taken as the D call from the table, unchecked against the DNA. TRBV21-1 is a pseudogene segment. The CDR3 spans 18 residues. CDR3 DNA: TGTGCCAGCAGCAAAGTCGCGCCGGAGATTCCCGCCTACAATGAGCAGTTCTTC. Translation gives CASSKVAPEIPAYNEQFF.